The T cell receptor (beta chain) under discussion was sequenced for a study of T-cell reconstitution after alpha-beta-depleted transplantation in children. Study results and caveats: After transplant, high TCRbeta diversity at day 60 in some patients arose from surviving recipient T cells and thymic progenitors. One year after transplant, T-cell counts and diversity came mostly from newly produced T cells.

In the case of this clonotype: Its specificity is unknown.

The junction had 10 bases not matched to a gene; V was cut back by 2 bases and J by 8 bases. The CDR3 extends over 15 amino acids. The V gene's germline CDR1 is SGHDT and CDR2 YYEEEE. Unique molecular identifiers featured in how the TCRbeta library was prepared. TCRdb reanalysed the PCR reads using MiXCR and keeps one entry per CDR3 protein. In the table there are fewer than 250,000 distinct CDR3 sequences, roughly a sixth of which are singletons. Sample: PBMCs, mostly from graft donor cells, taken 360 days after TCRalphabeta/CD19-depleted stem cell transplant. J is TRBJ2-1 and V is TRBV5-6, with 7 bases matching TRBD1. The TCR comes from a male patient aged 2 to 9 who had a stem cell transplant for acute lymphoblastic leukemia, so the T cells may come from the graft donor. Here the CDR3 DNA reads TGTGCCAGCAGCTTTCTGACAGGGAATGACTATGAGCAGTTCTTC. Protein product: CASSFLTGNDYEQFF.